This T cell receptor beta chain was found in a study of Graves' ophthalmopathy and Graves' hyperthyroidism. About the study: The collection of peripheral blood took place at initial diagnosis, before any treatment. Broader study findings: A 13-signature model separated ophthalmopathy from stable hyperthyroidism, about 90% sensitivity, 80% to 83% specificity. Thyroid clonotypes that were expanded above 0.001 frequency mostly also appeared in blood. This model predicted ophthalmopathy progression (sensitivity approximately 68%, specificity 72% to 85%).

This CDR3 comprises 15 residues. Germline V gene data show CDR1 as ENHRY and CDR2 as SYGVKD. Trimming removed 0 bases from V and 6 bases from J, with 11 bases in between. Comments on this clonotype: Its antigen is not identified.

Amplification from RNA transcripts yielded the TCR beta CDR3 regions. RT-PCR was first run with HTBI primers, then multiplex PCR in a second round. Each CDR3 protein gets one entry after TCRdb re-called the multiplex PCR reads with MiXCR. Of 650,000 to 900,000 distinct CDR3 sequences in the sample, 40% were seen once. The clonotype originates from an adult man with Graves' ophthalmopathy. V usage is TRBV10-3 and J usage is TRBJ2-2, with D tentatively TRBD1 (6 bases). The material sequenced was peripheral blood. CDR3 bases: TGTGCCATCAGTGAGTCGGCAGGGGACGCCGGGGAGCTGTTTTTT. Protein: CAISESAGDAGELFF.